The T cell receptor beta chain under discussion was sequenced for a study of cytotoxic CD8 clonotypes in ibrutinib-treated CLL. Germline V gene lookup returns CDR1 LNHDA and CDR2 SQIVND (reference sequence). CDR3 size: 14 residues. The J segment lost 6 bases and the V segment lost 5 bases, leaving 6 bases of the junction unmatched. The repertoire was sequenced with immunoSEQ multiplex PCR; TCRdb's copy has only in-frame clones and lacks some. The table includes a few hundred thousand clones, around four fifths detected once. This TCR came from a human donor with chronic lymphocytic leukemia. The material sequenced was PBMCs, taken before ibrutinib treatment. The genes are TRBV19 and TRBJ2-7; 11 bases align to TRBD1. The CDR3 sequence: CASSGRDRGGEQYF. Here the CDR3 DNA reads TGTGCCAGTAGTGGCCGGGACAGGGGGGGCGAGCAGTACTTC. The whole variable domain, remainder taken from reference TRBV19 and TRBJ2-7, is DGGITQSPKYLFRKEGQNVTLSCEQNLNHDAMYWYRQDPGQGLRLIYYSQIVNDFQKGDIAEGYSVSREKKESFPLTVTSAQKNPTAFYLCASSGRDRGGEQYFGPGTRLTVT.